Below are 22 T cell receptor beta chains sequenced from a single sample in a study of blood T cell repertoires in COVID-19. Sequencing used immunoSEQ multiplex PCR; TCRdb keeps in-frame clones, though not all of them. The sample lists about 200,000 clones; around four fifths were seen once. The sequenced material came from peripheral blood. The receptors stem from a man aged 55 to 70 with COVID-19, enrolled during active disease.

The chain is built from TRBV2 and TRBJ2-1, with a tentative D call TRBD2 (5 bases). V lost 8 bases and J 9 bases, leaving 20 bases between the germline ends. The germline gives CDR1 SNHLY, CDR2 FYNNEI. The CDR3 runs 14 residues. As DNA, the CDR3 is TGTGCCAGCGGGAGTGTGACTGTATTGGGTGAGCAGTTCTTC. This gives the protein CASGSVTVLGEQFF.

This sequence joins TRBV2 and TRBJ1-4; TRBD1 might be the D (5 bases). V shed 6 bases and J shed 0 bases, with 8 bases lying between them. Germline V gene sequence: CDR1 SNHLY, CDR2 FYNNEI. The CDR3 runs 14 residues. This CDR3 reads CASRGGTTNEKLFF. DNA for the CDR3: TGTGCCAGCAGGGGGGGTACAACTAATGAAAAACTGTTTTTT.

The chain links TRBV6-1 to TRBJ2-2, with TRBD1 matching 8 bases. CDR1 is MNHNS, CDR2 SASEGT, per germline. CDR3 size: 15 residues. Germline trimming cut 6 bases from V and 1 base from J; bases unmatched to any gene: 4. CDR3 sequence (DNA): TGTGCCAGCAGGTCCGGGACAGGGAACACCGGGGAGCTGTTTTTT. Translated: CASRSGTGNTGELFF.

The rearrangement joins TRBV3-1 (or the pseudogene TRBV3-2) to TRBJ1-6; the D is unclear. The V gene lost 8 bases and the J gene lost 1 base, with 6 bases spanning the gap. Germline CDR1 reads LGHDT; CDR2 reads YNNKEL (reference sequence). This CDR3 has 13 residues. CDR3 DNA sequence: TGTGCCAGCCAGTTGTCCTATAATTCACCCCTCCACTTT. Translation: CASQLSYNSPLHF.

The chain's CDR3 is CASSQSGTVQETQYF. CDR3 in DNA: TGTGCCAGCAGCCAATCCGGGACAGTCCAAGAGACCCAGTACTTC. The gene calls are TRBV3-1 (or the pseudogene TRBV3-2) and TRBJ2-5; TRBD1 agrees at 7 bases. After removal of 2 bases from V and 1 base from J, the junction contained 4 bases not matched to a gene. The germline gives CDR1 LGHDT, CDR2 YNNKEL (reference sequence). The CDR3 is 15 amino acids.

J is TRBJ1-3 and V is TRBV11-2; 8 bases fit TRBD1. Germline trimming cut 4 bases from V and 2 bases from J; bases unmatched to any gene: 7. This CDR3 comprises 16 residues. From germline, CDR1 is SGHAT and CDR2 FQNNGV. The CDR3 here is CASSSGQGNPGNTIYF. CDR3 nucleotides: TGTGCCAGCAGCTCTGGACAGGGCAACCCTGGAAACACCATATATTTT.

V gene TRBV7-8 combines with J gene TRBJ1-5; 9 nucleotides agree with TRBD1. The CDR3 totals 20 residues. Losses at the gene ends were 2 bases for V and 2 bases for J; bases not matched to a gene: 16. The germline V gene encodes CDR1 SGHVS and CDR2 FQNEAQ. The CDR3 coding sequence is TGTGCCAGCAGCTTAAGGTTACAGGGGGCCATGGGAATTGGCAATCAGCCCCAGCATTTT. Protein: CASSLRLQGAMGIGNQPQHF.

This chain connects TRBV2 to TRBJ2-2; possibly TRBD2 for D (6 bases). The CDR3 covers 13 residues. Germline assignment: CDR1 SNHLY and CDR2 FYNNEI. The germline V and J ends were trimmed by 6 bases and 4 bases, with 9 bases remaining between them. CDR3 amino acids: CASSRGSTGELFF. The DNA of the CDR3 is TGTGCCAGCAGCCGGGGGAGCACCGGGGAGCTGTTTTTT.

This chain connects TRBV19 to TRBJ2-2; 9 bases fit TRBD1. CDR1 and CDR2 (germline): LNHDA, SQIVND (reference sequence). V was clipped by 6 bases and J by 5 bases; unmatched bases: 10. The CDR3 consists of 16 residues. Here the CDR3 DNA reads TGTGCCAGTAGCACAGGACAGGGGAGACTGACCGGGGAGCTGTTTTTT. Protein sequence: CASSTGQGRLTGELFF.

This sequence joins TRBV25-1 and TRBJ2-7, with D perhaps TRBD2 (5 bases). V gave up 8 bases and J gave up 5 bases, with 10 bases separating them. Germline V gene data show CDR1 as MGHDK and CDR2 as SYGVNS. The CDR3 runs 11 residues. CDR3 amino acids: CASGLVNEQYF. The CDR3 region has the DNA TGTGCCAGCGGACTGGTGAACGAGCAGTACTTC.

The chain has TRBV19 and TRBJ1-6; 8 bases agree with TRBD1. V lost 6 bases and J lost 7; bases outside the gene matches: 5. Germline V CDR1 and CDR2: LNHDA, SQIVND (reference sequence). The CDR3 has 14 amino acids. This chain's CDR3 is CASRAGGMNSPLHF. Written as DNA, the CDR3 is TGTGCCAGTAGGGCAGGGGGCATGAATTCACCCCTCCACTTT.

The chain couples TRBV3-1 (or the pseudogene TRBV3-2) to TRBJ1-1; TRBD1 might be the D (5 bases). In germline, CDR1 is LGHDT, CDR2 YNNKEL (reference sequence). CDR3 length: 15 residues. V lost 5 bases to trimming and J lost 1 base, with 14 bases between them. CDR3 sequence (DNA): TGTGCCAGCAGCTTCCACAGGTTTCCGAACACTGAAGCTTTCTTT. As protein: CASSFHRFPNTEAFF.

The chain carries TRBV5-1 and TRBJ1-1, with unresolved D. The V end was cut by 7 bases, the J end by 5 bases, with 12 bases between. The CDR3 is made up of 12 amino acids. CDR1 is SGHRS, CDR2 YFSETQ, per germline. The CDR3 DNA follows: TGCGCCAGCGCCTCAGGAGGGACTGAAGCTTTCTTT. It translates to CASASGGTEAFF.

This clone has just a few counts. The chain is built from TRBV10-3 and TRBJ2-1; a possible D gene is TRBD1 (6 bases). V dropped 7 bases and J dropped 9 bases, with 16 bases sitting between them. The CDR3 is 13 residues long. CDR1 is ENHRY, CDR2 SYGVKD, per germline. In nucleotides, the CDR3 is TGTGCCATCATGGCCCAAGAAGGGGGTGAGCAGTTCTTC. Amino acids: CAIMAQEGGEQFF.

The rearrangement links TRBV7-2 to TRBJ2-7; D is ambiguous. In germline, CDR1 is SGHTA, CDR2 FQGNSA. CDR3 size: 13 residues. V was clipped by 1 base and J by 3 bases, with 7 bases between them. CDR3 bases: TGTGCCAGCAGCTTAGACAGATACTACGAGCAGTACTTC. Encoded protein: CASSLDRYYEQYF.

The genes are TRBV3-1 (or the pseudogene TRBV3-2) and TRBJ1-6; D is perhaps TRBD1 (6 bases). The CDR3 consists of 16 residues. Germline V lookup: CDR1 LGHDT, CDR2 YNNKEL (reference sequence). Trimming removed 0 bases at V and 6 bases at J, with 12 bases between. The CDR3 protein is CASSQEFGRGNSPLHF. CDR3 nucleotide sequence: TGTGCCAGCAGCCAAGAGTTTGGCAGGGGTAATTCACCCCTCCACTTT.

Only a few counts were recorded for this clone. This chain joins TRBV5-8 and TRBJ2-2; 8 bases fit TRBD1. V shed 6 bases and J 3 bases; nucleotides not matched to a gene: 16. The CDR3 has 18 amino acids. Germline CDR1 reads SGHTS; CDR2 reads YDEGEE. The chain's CDR3 is CASNRKGSQGAYTGELFF. The CDR3 DNA follows: TGTGCCAGCAACAGAAAAGGAAGCCAGGGGGCGTACACCGGGGAGCTGTTTTTT.

The V gene is TRBV7-6, the J gene TRBJ2-5; 8 bases line up with TRBD1. The length of the CDR3 is 15 residues. The germline V gene has CDR1 SGHVS and CDR2 FNYEAQ. Unmatched junction bases numbered 12, after V lost 8 bases and J lost 4 bases. The CDR3 here is CASSESQGARETQYF. CDR3 nucleotide sequence: TGTGCCAGCTCGGAGTCGCAGGGGGCACGAGAGACCCAGTACTTC.

The J gene is TRBJ2-5, the V gene TRBV7-3, with a tentative D call TRBD2 (6 bases). This CDR3 spans 15 amino acids. Germline CDR1 and CDR2: SGHTA and FQGTGA. Trimming pared 0 bases from V and 5 bases from J, leaving 13 bases between. CDR3 sequence: CASSLTGLAAETQYF. In DNA form, the CDR3 reads TGTGCCAGCAGCTTAACGGGACTCGCTGCGGAGACCCAGTACTTC.

The J gene is TRBJ1-4, the V gene TRBV4-2; the match to TRBD1 covers 8 bases. The CDR3 covers 17 residues. Germline-derived CDR1 and CDR2 are LGHNA and YNFKEQ. Germline trimming cut 3 bases from V and 4 bases from J; bases unmatched to any gene: 10. This chain's CDR3 is CASSQIMTGALNEKLFF. CDR3 bases: TGTGCCAGCAGCCAGATTATGACAGGGGCCCTTAATGAAAAACTGTTTTTT.

This chain connects TRBV4-2 to TRBJ1-1; the match to TRBD1 covers 11 bases. The CDR3 consists of 19 residues. Per germline, CDR1 LGHNA and CDR2 YNFKEQ. Trimming cost V 3 bases and J 4 bases; bases outside gene matches: 16. CDR3: CASSHLTADRGREGTEAFF. The CDR3 nucleotides read TGTGCCAGCAGCCACCTCACGGCGGACAGGGGGCGCGAGGGCACTGAAGCTTTCTTT.

This chain uses TRBV6-5 with TRBJ1-3; D is unresolved. Trimming removed 6 bases at V and 3 bases at J, with 12 bases between. Germline CDR1 reads MNHEY; CDR2 reads SVGAGI. The CDR3 contains 14 residues. The CDR3 here is CASRDDRLGNTIYF. DNA for the CDR3: TGTGCCAGCAGAGACGACCGACTTGGAAACACCATATATTTT.